Shown below are 31 T cell receptor beta chains from a single sample sequenced in a study of T cell changes during pregnancy in multiple sclerosis. The method was immunoSEQ multiplex PCR; TCRdb's version includes in-frame clones alone and lacks a portion of them. Of approximately 58,000 clones in the sample, 80% to 95% are singletons; the top ten hold 1.4%. The specimen comprised peripheral blood, sampled in the second trimester of pregnancy. These receptors were taken from a female donor with multiple sclerosis, enrolled in a pregnancy study.

This clone appeared once. The rearrangement uses TRBV7-2 and TRBJ2-5; 9 bases fit TRBD2. CDR1 and CDR2 (germline): SGHTA, FQGNSA. Trimming took 3 bases from V and 4 from J; bases not matched to a gene: 3. The CDR3 spans 14 residues. The CDR3 loop reads CASSFAGGRETQYF. The CDR3 DNA reads as TGTGCCAGCAGCTTCGCGGGGGGGAGAGAGACCCAGTACTTC.

CDR3 amino acids: CASSPRQGNYEQYF. DNA of the CDR3: TGTGCCAGCAGCCCTCGACAGGGAAACTACGAGCAGTACTTC. The chain has TRBV7-9 and TRBJ2-7, with 7 bases that match TRBD1. The CDR3 has 14 amino acids. V lost 5 bases, J lost 3 bases, and 7 bases stayed unmatched. Germline assignment: CDR1 SEHNR and CDR2 FQNEAQ (reference sequence).

The CDR3 DNA reads TGTGCCAGCGGCCCCCTCGTCGGTAGCGACTACGAGCAGTACTTC. It encodes CASGPLVGSDYEQYF. The chain combines TRBV28 with TRBJ2-7; the D gene is possibly TRBD2 (5 bases). CDR1 and CDR2 (germline): MDHEN, SYDVKM. Trimming pared 8 bases from V and 3 bases from J, leaving 20 bases between. The CDR3 length is 15 residues. The full variable domain, with the rest looked up from reference TRBV28 and TRBJ2-7, is DVKVTQSSRYLVKRTGEKVFLECVQDMDHENMFWYRQDPGLGLRLIYFSYDVKMKEKGDIPEGYSVSREKKERFSLILESASTNQTSMYLCASGPLVGSDYEQYFGPGTRLTVT.

The gene calls are TRBV2 and TRBJ1-3; D unresolved. CDR3 size: 13 residues. Germline lookup yields CDR1 SNHLY and CDR2 FYNNEI. V lost 4 bases to trimming and J lost 2 bases, with 6 bases between them. CDR3 DNA sequence: TGTGCCAGCAGTGCTGCAGCTGGAAACACCATATATTTT. Its protein is CASSAAAGNTIYF.

The rearrangement uses TRBV28 and TRBJ1-5; D uncertain. Germline V lookup: CDR1 MDHEN, CDR2 SYDVKM. Trimming shortened V by 4 bases and J by 0 bases, and 4 bases separated the two germline ends. This CDR3 region has 13 residues. CDR3 nucleotides: TGTGCCAGCAGTTCCGTTAGCAATCAGCCCCAGCATTTT. As protein: CASSSVSNQPQHF.

This sequence joins TRBV28 and TRBJ1-2; tentatively, D is TRBD1 (5 bases). The CDR3 loop spans 12 amino acids. Deletions cut 6 bases from V and 5 bases from J, with 10 bases between. Germline CDR1 is MDHEN and CDR2 is SYDVKM. CDR3 bases: TGTGCCAGCAGCCTCGGGGGTTATGGCTACACCTTC. Translation gives CASSLGGYGYTF.

The V and J genes are TRBV30 and TRBJ2-1, with D perhaps TRBD2 (5 bases). V lost 8 bases and J 0 bases, leaving 14 bases between the germline ends. The CDR3 has 14 residues. CDR1 is GTSNPN, CDR2 SVGIG, per germline (reference sequence). CDR3 residues: CAGKEGDSYNEQFF. For the CDR3, the DNA is TGTGCCGGTAAAGAGGGTGACTCCTACAATGAGCAGTTCTTC.

J is TRBJ2-1 and V is TRBV2, with 14 bases identical to TRBD2. The V gene's germline CDR1 is SNHLY and CDR2 FYNNEI. The CDR3 loop spans 15 amino acids. After removal of 4 bases from V and 8 bases from J, the junction contained 4 bases not matched to a gene. The CDR3 reads CASSATSGRAHEQFF. DNA for the CDR3: TGTGCCAGCAGTGCGACTAGCGGGAGGGCCCATGAGCAGTTCTTC. Supplemented by reference TRBV2 and TRBJ2-1, the full variable domain reads EPEVTQTPSHQVTQMGQEVILRCVPISNHLYFYWYRQILGQKVEFLVSFYNNEISEKSEIFDDQFSVERPDGSNFTLKIRSTKLEDSAMYFCASSATSGRAHEQFFGPGTRLTVL.

The sample holds one count of this clone. The gene calls are TRBV30 and TRBJ1-5, with TRBD1 matching over 7 bases. The germline CDR1 and CDR2 sequences are GTSNPN and SVGIG (reference sequence). The CDR3 totals 13 residues. V was pared by 3 bases and J by 6 bases, with 5 bases of the junction left unmatched. CDR3 bases: TGTGCCTGGAGCACAGGGGTGGGTCAGCCCCAGCATTTT. Its protein product is CAWSTGVGQPQHF.

The rearrangement uses TRBV10-3 and TRBJ2-7; 7 positions match TRBD1. With V trimmed by 3 bases and J by 10 bases, 15 bases remained unmatched. Germline assignment: CDR1 ENHRY and CDR2 SYGVKD. CDR3 length: 15 amino acids. The CDR3 loop reads CAISESGDSSASQYF. The CDR3, as DNA: TGTGCCATCAGTGAATCTGGGGACAGCTCCGCGTCTCAGTACTTC.

The J gene is TRBJ2-2, the V gene TRBV5-4, with TRBD2 matching over 7 bases. V dropped 4 bases and J dropped 0; count of bases not matched to a gene: 6. Germline V gene sequence: CDR1 SGHNT, CDR2 YYREEE (reference sequence). This CDR3 spans 16 amino acids. The CDR3 spells CASSTTRGANTGELFF. The CDR3 nucleotides are TGTGCCAGCAGCACAACTCGGGGGGCGAACACCGGGGAGCTGTTTTTT.

The gene calls are TRBV6-5 and TRBJ2-2; 11 bases align to TRBD2. The CDR3 spans 15 residues. The germline gives CDR1 MNHEY, CDR2 SVGAGI. The trim removed 3 bases at V and 8 bases at J, leaving 5 bases unmatched. CDR3 DNA sequence: TGTGCCAGCAGTTATCATCCTAGCGGGAGGGGGGAGCTGTTTTTT. Its protein is CASSYHPSGRGELFF.

The chain combines TRBV19 with TRBJ2-6; a weak D match, TRBD1 (5 bases). V was trimmed by 5 bases and J by 2 bases, leaving 13 bases between them. Per germline, CDR1 LNHDA and CDR2 SQIVND (reference sequence). The CDR3 consists of 16 residues. This chain's CDR3 is CASSLRAGTGANVLTF. DNA for the CDR3: TGTGCCAGTAGTTTAAGAGCAGGGACTGGGGCCAACGTCCTGACTTTC.

The rearrangement links TRBV4-3 to TRBJ1-3; D might be TRBD1 (6 bases). The CDR3 contains 16 residues. V lost 0 bases to trimming and J lost 5 bases, with 14 bases between them. Germline V gene sequence: CDR1 LGHNA, CDR2 YSLEER. CDR3 residues: CASSQDPQTGRNTIYF. The CDR3, as DNA: TGCGCCAGCAGCCAAGATCCCCAGACAGGCAGAAACACCATATATTTT.

As concerns this clone: Sequence at one end of the junction differs from germline and may be a read error. The CDR3 DNA reads TGTGCCATCAGTCGGCCTAGCGGGGTCTACGAGCAGTACTTC. This codes for CAISRPSGVYEQYF. The rearrangement links TRBV28 to TRBJ2-7, with 9 bases lining up with TRBD2. The CDR3 is made up of 14 amino acids. Germline CDR1 and CDR2: MDHEN and SYDVKM.

J is TRBJ2-2 and V is TRBV5-1, with 9 positions matching TRBD1. The CDR3 spans 16 residues. V shed 0 bases and J 4 bases; nucleotides not matched to a gene: 4. The germline V gene encodes CDR1 SGHRS and CDR2 YFSETQ. CDR3 amino acids: CASSLGGTGTTGELFF. CDR3 nucleotide sequence: TGCGCCAGCAGCTTGGGCGGGACAGGGACCACCGGGGAGCTGTTTTTT.

CDR3 loop: CASSAGTVENIQYF. The DNA for the CDR3 is TGCGCCAGCAGCGCGGGGACTGTCGAAAACATTCAGTACTTC. The chain uses TRBV5-1 and TRBJ2-4, with a tentative D call TRBD2 (6 bases). CDR1 and CDR2 from the germline V gene are SGHRS and YFSETQ. The CDR3 covers 14 residues. V was shortened by 4 bases and J by 5 bases, with 13 bases between the two germline ends.

This sequence joins TRBV11-2 and TRBJ2-3; 11 nucleotides agree with TRBD2. The V segment lost 2 bases and the J segment 0 bases; nucleotides outside the gene matches: 4. Germline lookup yields CDR1 SGHAT and CDR2 FQNNGV. The length of the CDR3 is 17 residues. DNA for the CDR3: TGTGCCAGCAGCTTAAGACTAGCGGGATATAGCACAGATACGCAGTATTTT. Translation gives CASSLRLAGYSTDTQYF.

The DNA for the CDR3 is TGTGCCAGCAGCACCGCGGCGAAGGGAGGAGGGACTGAAGCTTTCTTT. Encoded protein: CASSTAAKGGGTEAFF. This rearrangement joins TRBV28 to TRBJ1-1; D is ambiguous. V was clipped by 6 bases and J by 5 bases, with 22 bases between them. Germline V lookup: CDR1 MDHEN, CDR2 SYDVKM. The length of the CDR3 is 16 residues.

This chain uses TRBV7-2 with TRBJ2-3, with D uncertain. Looked up from germline, CDR1 is SGHTA and CDR2 is FQGNSA. Trimming stripped 5 bases from V and 0 bases from J, with 3 bases between. The CDR3 is 12 amino acids. DNA for the CDR3: TGTGCCAGCAGCCTAAGCACAGATACGCAGTATTTT. Encoded protein: CASSLSTDTQYF.

The V and J genes are TRBV6-5 and TRBJ2-5, with TRBD2 as a possible D gene (6 bases). The CDR3 totals 15 residues. CDR1 and CDR2 from the germline V gene are MNHEY and SVGAGI. Trimming removed 2 bases at V and 5 bases at J, with 15 bases between. CDR3 sequence (DNA): TGTGCCAGCAGTTACGGGGGTAGCGGAGGGGAGACCCAGTACTTC. It is translated as CASSYGGSGGETQYF.

The chain combines TRBV7-3 with TRBJ2-1, with 8 bases matching TRBD2. V lost 2 bases and J lost 0; bases outside the gene matches: 6. Germline V gene data show CDR1 as SGHTA and CDR2 as FQGTGA. This CDR3 region has 17 residues. The CDR3 DNA reads TGTGCCAGCAGCTTATATATGAGCGGGAGCTCCTACAATGAGCAGTTCTTC. Protein product: CASSLYMSGSSYNEQFF.

CDR3 sequence: CASSLESRGYGYTF. For the CDR3, the DNA is TGTGCCAGCAGCTTAGAATCCAGGGGGTATGGCTACACCTTC. This chain joins TRBV7-2 and TRBJ1-2; 7 nucleotides align to TRBD1. This CDR3 is built from 14 residues. Germline values: CDR1 SGHTA, CDR2 FQGNSA. The trim removed 1 base at V and 5 bases at J, leaving 4 bases unmatched.

The chain couples TRBV4-1 to TRBJ1-3; no clear D. The CDR3 totals 16 residues. CDR1 and CDR2 (germline): MGHRA, YSYEKL. V lost 0 bases to trimming and J lost 0 bases, with 9 bases between them. In nucleotides, the CDR3 is TGCGCCAGCAGCCAAGACCGCGGAAGCTCTGGAAACACCATATATTTT. Its translation: CASSQDRGSSGNTIYF.

The chain combines TRBV7-2 with TRBJ1-1; D unclear. Germline CDR1 and CDR2: SGHTA and FQGNSA. This CDR3 is 13 amino acids long. Between the trimmed V and J ends, which lost 1 base and 1 base, there was a span of 4 bases. CDR3 protein: CASSLGQNTEAFF. CDR3 nucleotides: TGTGCCAGCAGCTTAGGGCAGAACACTGAAGCTTTCTTT.

The chain has TRBV6-1 and TRBJ2-1, with 10 bases aligning to TRBD2. Germline loops: CDR1 MNHNS, CDR2 SASEGT. Losses at the gene ends were 10 bases for V and 7 bases for J; bases not matched to a gene: 13. This CDR3 comprises 15 residues. The CDR3: CATTRASGSRNEQFF. The CDR3 region has the DNA TGTGCCACCACCCGGGCTAGCGGGAGTCGGAATGAGCAGTTCTTC.

This clone appeared once. This chain connects TRBV6-4 to TRBJ2-3; 8 bases are shared with TRBD2. Germline V CDR1 and CDR2: MRHNA, SNTAGT. The CDR3 runs to 14 residues. With 3 bases clipped from V and 2 bases from J, the junction kept 1 base outside the gene matches. The CDR3 sequence is CASSEREVTDTQYF. In DNA, the CDR3 is TGTGCCAGCAGTGAGCGGGAGGTCACAGATACGCAGTATTTT.

The chain links TRBV15 to TRBJ2-1; possibly TRBD2 for D (6 bases). From germline, CDR1 is LNHNV and CDR2 YYDKDF (reference sequence). Trimming removed 5 bases at V and 7 bases at J, with 18 bases between. There are 15 residues in the CDR3. The CDR3 reads CATSSGGASRNEQFF. Written as DNA, the CDR3 is TGTGCCACCAGCTCAGGAGGGGCTAGCAGGAATGAGCAGTTCTTC.

By share, this clone counts as medium-sized. The V and J genes are TRBV2 and TRBJ1-2; the D gene is possibly TRBD1 (6 bases). The CDR3 is 13 amino acids. CDR1 SNHLY and CDR2 FYNNEI come from the germline V gene. The V and J ends lost 7 bases and 2 bases respectively, with 11 bases between them. CDR3 amino acids: CASIRDKNYGYTF. CDR3 nucleotide sequence: TGTGCCAGCATCCGGGACAAAAACTATGGCTACACCTTC. The entire variable domain, with the rest obtained from reference TRBV2 and TRBJ1-2, is as follows: EPEVTQTPSHQVTQMGQEVILRCVPISNHLYFYWYRQILGQKVEFLVSFYNNEISEKSEIFDDQFSVERPDGSNFTLKIRSTKLEDSAMYFCASIRDKNYGYTFGSGTRLTVV.

This clone was recorded once. The chain joins TRBV7-8 to TRBJ2-2; perhaps TRBD1 as D (6 bases). The CDR3 runs 14 residues. V dropped 5 bases and J dropped 7 bases, with 14 bases sitting between them. Per germline, CDR1 SGHVS and CDR2 FQNEAQ. CDR3 DNA sequence: TGTGCCAGCAGCCTACAGACAGGTCACGGGGAGCTGTTTTTT. It specifies CASSLQTGHGELFF. Drawing the rest from reference TRBV7-8 and TRBJ2-2, the complete variable domain is GAGVSQSPRYKVAKRGQDVALRCDPISGHVSLFWYQQALGQGPEFLTYFQNEAQLDKSGLPSDRFFAERPEGSVSTLKIQRTQQEDSAVYLCASSLQTGHGELFFGEGSRLTVL.

The V gene is TRBV13, the J gene TRBJ2-1; TRBD2 agrees at 11 bases. The CDR3 totals 14 residues. The V gene end was trimmed by 2 bases and the J gene end by 9 bases; junction bases not matched to a gene: 3. Looked up from germline, CDR1 is PRHDT and CDR2 is FYEKMQ (reference sequence). Written as DNA, the CDR3 is TGTGCCAGCAGCTTACCTCTAGCGGGAGGTGAGCAGTTCTTC. This sequence encodes CASSLPLAGGEQFF. The full variable domain, completed using reference TRBV13 and TRBJ2-1, is AAGVIQSPRHLIKEKRETATLKCYPIPRHDTVYWYQQGPGQDPQFLISFYEKMQSDKGSIPDRFSAQQFSDYHSELNMSSLELGDSALYFCASSLPLAGGEQFFGPGTRLTVL.